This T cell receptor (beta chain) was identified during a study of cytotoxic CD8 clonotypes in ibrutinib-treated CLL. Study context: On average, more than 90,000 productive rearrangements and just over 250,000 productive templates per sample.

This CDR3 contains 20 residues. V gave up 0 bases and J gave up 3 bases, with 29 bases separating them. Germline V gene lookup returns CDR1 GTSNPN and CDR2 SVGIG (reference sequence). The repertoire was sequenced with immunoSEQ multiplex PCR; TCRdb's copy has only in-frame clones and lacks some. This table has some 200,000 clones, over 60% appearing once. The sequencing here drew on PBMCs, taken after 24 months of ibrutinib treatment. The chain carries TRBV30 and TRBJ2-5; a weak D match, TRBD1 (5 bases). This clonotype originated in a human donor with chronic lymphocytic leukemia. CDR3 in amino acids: CAWSVRWTPLLRGPEETQYF. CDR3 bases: TGTGCCTGGAGTGTGCGTTGGACACCGCTTTTGAGAGGACCTGAAGAGACCCAGTACTTC.